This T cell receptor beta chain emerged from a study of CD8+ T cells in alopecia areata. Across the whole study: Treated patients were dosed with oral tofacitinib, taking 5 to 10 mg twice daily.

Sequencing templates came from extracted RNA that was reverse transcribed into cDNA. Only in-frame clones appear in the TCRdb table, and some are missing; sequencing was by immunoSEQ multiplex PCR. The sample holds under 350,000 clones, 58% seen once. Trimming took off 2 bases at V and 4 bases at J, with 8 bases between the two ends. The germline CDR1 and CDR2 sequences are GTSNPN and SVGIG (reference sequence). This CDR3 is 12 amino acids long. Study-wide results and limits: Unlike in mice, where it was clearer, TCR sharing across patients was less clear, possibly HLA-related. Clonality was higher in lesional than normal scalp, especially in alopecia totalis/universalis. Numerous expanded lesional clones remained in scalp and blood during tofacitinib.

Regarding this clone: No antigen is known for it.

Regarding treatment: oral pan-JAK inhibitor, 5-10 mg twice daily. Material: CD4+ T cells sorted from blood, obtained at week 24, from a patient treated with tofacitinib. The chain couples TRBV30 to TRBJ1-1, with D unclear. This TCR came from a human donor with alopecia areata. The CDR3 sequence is CAWSPGSTEAFF. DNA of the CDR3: TGTGCCTGGAGTCCGGGTAGCACTGAAGCTTTCTTT. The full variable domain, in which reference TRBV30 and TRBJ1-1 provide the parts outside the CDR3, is SQTIHQWPATLVQPVGSPLSLECTVEGTSNPNLYWYRQAAGRGLQLLFYSVGIGQISSEVPQNLSASRPQDRQFILSSKKLLLSDSGFYLCAWSPGSTEAFFGQGTRLTVV.